The 32 T cell receptor beta chains presented below share a single source sample, sequenced in a study of shared clonotypes between healthy human individuals. Measured with immunoSEQ multiplex PCR; TCRdb has only the in-frame clones, and not every one. The data show about 680,000 clones, more than 70% seen once. Sequencing input: memory CD4+ T cells sorted from blood. Subset specified: CD45RA-negative fraction. These receptors all stem from a woman aged 30 to 39 in good health.

V and J are TRBV28 and TRBJ2-7; TRBD1 matches 9 bases. V trimming: 5 bases; J trimming: 0 bases; junction bases outside the gene matches: 11. The CDR3 sequence is 17 residues long. In germline, CDR1 is MDHEN, CDR2 SYDVKM. DNA for the CDR3: TGTGCCAGCAGTGCCCAAACAGGGGGCAAACACTCCTACGAGCAGTACTTC. Translated: CASSAQTGGKHSYEQYF.

The chain uses TRBV28 and TRBJ2-7, with 7 bases identical to TRBD2. The CDR3 extends over 15 amino acids. V was clipped by 3 bases and J by 6 bases; unmatched bases: 11. Germline V lookup: CDR1 MDHEN, CDR2 SYDVKM. Here the CDR3 DNA reads TGTGCCAGCAGTTTTGCTAGCGGCCCCTTCCCCGAGCAGTACTTC. Residues: CASSFASGPFPEQYF.

The chain carries TRBV20-1 and TRBJ2-2, with unresolved D. The germline V and J ends were trimmed by 3 bases and 7 bases, with 6 bases remaining between them. The CDR3 has 11 residues. CDR1 and CDR2 from the germline V gene are DFQATT and SNEGSKA (reference sequence). CDR3: CSARDDGELFF. CDR3 coding DNA: TGCAGTGCTAGGGACGACGGGGAGCTGTTTTTT.

The chain is built from TRBV5-1 and TRBJ2-3; 9 bases match TRBD2. The V gene's germline CDR1 is SGHRS and CDR2 YFSETQ. The CDR3 runs 21 residues. J lost 3 bases, V lost 3 bases, and 23 bases had no gene match. The CDR3 loop is CASSSNPPPTSGPRGTDTQYF. The CDR3 coding sequence is TGCGCCAGCAGCTCAAACCCCCCACCGACTAGCGGACCCAGGGGTACAGATACGCAGTATTTT.

Ten or more counts support this clone. CDR3 residues: CASSADIGETQYF. Written as DNA, the CDR3 is TGTGCCAGCAGTGCGGATATAGGGGAGACGCAGTATTTT. The rearrangement uses TRBV6-4 and TRBJ2-3, with D perhaps TRBD1 or TRBD2 (5 bases each). The ends were cut back, 4 bases at V and 9 bases at J, with 14 bases in the middle. The CDR3 contains 13 residues. The V gene's germline CDR1 is MRHNA and CDR2 SNTAGT.

Regarding this clone: Other DNA sequences in this specimen translate into the identical CDR3. This chain joins TRBV11-2 and TRBJ1-1; the D gene is possibly TRBD1 (5 bases). The CDR3 extends over 13 amino acids. The germline CDR1 and CDR2 sequences are SGHAT and FQNNGV. Trimming stripped 6 bases from V and 3 bases from J, with 11 bases between. CDR3 nucleotides: TGTGCCAGCAGTCCTCAGGGCGACACTGAAGCTTTCTTT. Residues: CASSPQGDTEAFF.

The V gene is TRBV2, the J gene TRBJ2-4; TRBD2 matches at 10 bases. V lost 10 bases, J lost 6 bases, and 6 bases stayed unmatched. CDR1 and CDR2 (germline): SNHLY, FYNNEI. The CDR3 covers 13 residues. CDR3 sequence reads: CATSRTSGNIQYF. The CDR3 bases are TGTGCCACTAGTCGGACTAGCGGAAACATTCAGTACTTC.

The chain is built from TRBV5-8 and TRBJ2-7, with a weak D call TRBD1 (6 bases). The CDR3 extends over 13 amino acids. Germline assignment: CDR1 SGHTS and CDR2 YDEGEE. Trimming left V 4 bases short and J 4 bases short, with 12 bases between. The CDR3 nucleotides are TGTGCCAGCAGCGCGGACAGAGGATACGAGCAGTACTTC. Translation: CASSADRGYEQYF.

The chain couples TRBV5-4 to TRBJ1-4, with D possibly TRBD1 on 6 matching bases. Trimming stripped 2 bases from V and 6 bases from J, with 8 bases between. CDR1 and CDR2 (germline): SGHNT, YYREEE (reference sequence). This CDR3 contains 13 residues. The CDR3, as DNA: TGTGCCAGCAGCTTACAGGGAGATGAAAAACTGTTTTTT. This translates into CASSLQGDEKLFF. Together with reference TRBV5-4 and TRBJ1-4, the CDR3 gives the full variable domain: ETGVTQSPTHLIKTRGQQVTLRCSSQSGHNTVSWYQQALGQGPQFIFQYYREEENGRGNFPPRFSGLQFPNYSSELNVNALELDDSALYLCASSLQGDEKLFFGSGTQLSVL.

The chain recombines TRBV7-6 with TRBJ2-2; D ambiguous. Germline values: CDR1 SGHVS, CDR2 FNYEAQ. The CDR3 runs to 14 residues. V was pared by 1 base and J by 8 bases, with 11 bases between. The CDR3 sequence is CASSLDPARGELFF. The DNA for the CDR3 is TGTGCCAGCAGCTTAGACCCGGCCCGGGGGGAGCTGTTTTTT.

The V gene is TRBV28, the J gene TRBJ2-3, with D uncertain. The CDR3 sequence is 13 residues long. CDR1 is MDHEN and CDR2 is SYDVKM in the germline V gene. Trimming removed 4 bases from V and 1 base from J, with 6 bases in between. This chain's CDR3 is CASSSPGTDTQYF. As DNA, the CDR3 is TGTGCCAGCAGTTCCCCCGGCACAGATACGCAGTATTTT.

This clone was counted ten times or more. This sample includes further DNA sequences coding for the same CDR3. The chain recombines TRBV28 with TRBJ1-2; no definite D call. CDR1 is MDHEN and CDR2 is SYDVKM in the germline V gene. This CDR3 has 12 amino acids. Trimming stripped 3 bases from V and 0 bases from J, with 2 bases between. CDR3 sequence reads: CASSFPNYGYTF. The CDR3 DNA reads as TGTGCCAGCAGTTTCCCTAACTATGGCTACACCTTC.

The chain has TRBV19 and TRBJ2-5, with D perhaps matching TRBD2 (5 bases). The CDR3 loop spans 13 amino acids. V lost 4 bases and J 4 bases, leaving 10 bases between the germline ends. Per the germline V gene, CDR1 is LNHDA and CDR2 is SQIVND (reference sequence). The CDR3 coding sequence is TGTGCCAGTAGTACCCTACGGGGAGAGACCCAGTACTTC. Translating gives CASSTLRGETQYF.

The chain uses TRBV30 and TRBJ2-5; 7 bases agree with TRBD2. The J call may not be correct, given that the DNA end is closer to TRBJ2-7. This CDR3 has 13 amino acids. The germline V gene encodes CDR1 GTSNPN and CDR2 SVGIG (reference sequence). The CDR3 here is CAWTLAVDYEQYF. The CDR3 DNA sequence: TGTGCCTGGACCCTAGCGGTGGACTACGAGCAGTACTTC.

This chain connects TRBV28 to TRBJ2-7; 9 nucleotides match TRBD2. V lost 5 bases to trimming and J lost 6 bases; unmatched junction nucleotides: 11. The germline V gene encodes CDR1 MDHEN and CDR2 SYDVKM. The CDR3 sequence is 15 residues long. The CDR3 is CASSSPGGRAGEQYF. The CDR3 DNA follows: TGTGCCAGCAGTAGTCCGGGCGGGAGGGCTGGCGAGCAGTACTTC.

J is TRBJ2-5 and V is TRBV7-2; 7 bases are a match to TRBD1. V was pared by 4 bases and J by 5 bases, with 7 bases of the junction left unmatched. From germline, CDR1 is SGHTA and CDR2 FQGNSA. The CDR3 loop spans 14 amino acids. CDR3 coding DNA: TGTGCCAGCAGCTACCAGACAGGGACCGAGACCCAGTACTTC. Its protein product is CASSYQTGTETQYF.

The chain has TRBV11-3 and TRBJ2-5; 7 bases are a match to TRBD2. Germline values: CDR1 SGHNT, CDR2 YENEEA. The J segment lost 1 base and the V segment lost 1 base, leaving 9 bases of the junction unmatched. The CDR3 spans 17 residues. The CDR3 nucleotides are TGTGCCAGCAGCTTAGGCCGCTACGGACTAGGCCAAGAGACCCAGTACTTC. This codes for CASSLGRYGLGQETQYF.

The chain couples TRBV27 to TRBJ2-3, with 7 positions matching TRBD2. CDR3 length equals 14 residues. Germline CDR1 is MNHEY and CDR2 is SMNVEV (reference sequence). V trimming: 6 bases; J trimming: 10 bases; junction bases outside the gene matches: 13. The CDR3 nucleotides are TGTGCCAGCAGCCGGGGGGACCCTGGGGGATCGCAGTATTTT. Its protein product is CASSRGDPGGSQYF.

This sequence joins TRBV7-2 and TRBJ2-1; 13 bases are a match to TRBD2. The CDR3 runs 15 residues. The V and J ends lost 1 base and 7 bases, in that order; junction bases with no gene match: 1. Per the germline V gene, CDR1 is SGHTA and CDR2 is FQGNSA. The CDR3 region is CASSLELAGGNEQFF. The CDR3, as DNA: TGTGCCAGCAGCTTAGAACTAGCGGGAGGGAATGAGCAGTTCTTC.

The chain has TRBV7-9 and TRBJ2-7; maybe TRBD2 (5 bases). Germline V CDR1 and CDR2: SEHNR, FQNEAQ (reference sequence). This CDR3 has 12 amino acids. The germline V and J ends were trimmed by 8 bases and 2 bases, with 10 bases remaining between them. This chain's CDR3 is CASAEAAYEQYF. The CDR3 DNA reads TGTGCCAGCGCGGAGGCTGCCTACGAGCAGTACTTC.

Concerning this clone: The sample holds other DNA sequences that translate to the same CDR3. J is TRBJ1-5 and V is TRBV27; D might be TRBD1 (6 bases). The CDR3 sequence is 15 residues long. V gave up 3 bases and J gave up 1 base, with 10 bases separating them. Germline-derived CDR1 and CDR2 are MNHEY and SMNVEV (reference sequence). The CDR3 bases are TGTGCCAGCAGTTTTATGGGACAAAGCAATCAGCCCCAGCATTTT. Protein product: CASSFMGQSNQPQHF.

This clone turned up a few times. As DNA, the CDR3 is TGTGCCAGCAGCCGAGAAAACATTAATGAGCAGTTCTTC. Translation gives CASSRENINEQFF. The chain is built from TRBV14 and TRBJ2-1; D ambiguous. The CDR3 consists of 13 residues. Trimming removed 4 bases from V and 7 bases from J, with 11 bases in between. Germline CDR1 SGHDN, CDR2 FVKESK. Full variable domain (outside the CDR3, taken from reference TRBV14 and TRBJ2-1): EAGVTQFPSHSVIEKGQTVTLRCDPISGHDNLYWYRRVMGKEIKFLLHFVKESKQDESGMPNNRFLAERTGGTYSTLKVQPAELEDSGVYFCASSRENINEQFFGPGTRLTVL.

The chain combines TRBV5-1 with TRBJ1-3; D unclear. The CDR3 runs to 14 residues. V was trimmed by 5 bases and J by 4 bases, leaving 13 bases between them. Looked up from germline, CDR1 is SGHRS and CDR2 is YFSETQ. In DNA, the CDR3 is TGCGCCAGCAGAGATGCGAGGTCGGGAAACACCATATATTTT. Translated: CASRDARSGNTIYF.

The sample holds a few counts of this clone. The chain's CDR3 is CASSRGEGLDTQYF. Here the CDR3 DNA reads TGTGCCAGTAGTCGGGGGGAGGGCCTCGATACGCAGTATTTT. The V and J genes are TRBV19 and TRBJ2-3, with TRBD2 identical over 7 bases. V lost 5 bases to trimming and J lost 6 bases; unmatched junction nucleotides: 8. The CDR3 is made up of 14 amino acids. CDR1 and CDR2 from the germline V gene are LNHDA and SQIVND (reference sequence).

The genes are TRBV6-4 and TRBJ2-2, with D uncertain. V dropped 4 bases and J dropped 2 bases, with 14 bases sitting between them. The germline V gene encodes CDR1 MRHNA and CDR2 SNTAGT. The CDR3 has 16 amino acids. CDR3: CASSAVFTSNTGELFF. The DNA of the CDR3 is TGTGCCAGCAGTGCGGTCTTTACTTCTAACACCGGGGAGCTGTTTTTT.

A remark on this clone: Possible read error: a much larger clone is one base away. The sample contains more than one DNA sequence encoding this CDR3. DNA of the CDR3: TGTGCCAGCAGTTACTCGACGGGACTTAATGAAAAACTGTTTTTT. Protein sequence: CASSYSTGLNEKLFF. The rearrangement joins TRBV6-6 to TRBJ1-4; TRBD1 is a possible D gene (5 bases). Trimming shortened V by 0 bases and J by 4 bases, and 9 bases separated the two germline ends. The CDR3 loop spans 15 amino acids. CDR1 is MNHNY and CDR2 is SVGAGI in the germline V gene (reference sequence).

The chain is built from TRBV19 and TRBJ1-5; tentative D call: TRBD1 (5 bases). V lost 8 bases, J lost 6 bases, and 14 bases lay in between. The CDR3 spans 13 residues. Germline assignment: CDR1 LNHDA and CDR2 SQIVND (reference sequence). The CDR3 DNA is TGTGCCAGTCGGGGCAAGGTTGGTCAGCCCCAGCATTTT. Translation: CASRGKVGQPQHF.

The genes are TRBV29-1 and TRBJ2-7, with 8 bases fitting TRBD1. The CDR3 is made up of 13 amino acids. Germline trimming cut 7 bases from V and 4 bases from J; bases unmatched to any gene: 9. The germline CDR1 and CDR2 sequences are SQVTM and ANQGSEA. CDR3 amino acids: CSGGDRNLYEQYF. The CDR3 nucleotides are TGCAGCGGGGGGGACAGGAATTTATACGAGCAGTACTTC.

Concerning this clone itself: The sample holds other DNA sequences that translate to the same CDR3. The chain couples TRBV4-1 to TRBJ2-7, with 8 bases identical to TRBD1. The CDR3 spans 15 residues. V gave up 1 base and J gave up 0 bases; unmatched junction bases: 2. Germline loops: CDR1 MGHRA, CDR2 YSYEKL. CDR3 amino acids: CASSQAGTGSYEQYF. The CDR3 DNA sequence: TGCGCCAGCAGCCAAGCCGGGACAGGCTCCTACGAGCAGTACTTC.

The chain is built from TRBV19 and TRBJ1-1; the D gene is possibly TRBD1 (6 bases). The germline V gene has CDR1 LNHDA and CDR2 SQIVND (reference sequence). This CDR3 has 14 amino acids. The V end was cut by 5 bases, the J end by 4 bases, with 14 bases between. Written as DNA, the CDR3 is TGTGCCAGTAGTCTCAGGGGCGCATTCACTGAAGCTTTCTTT. Translated, it gives CASSLRGAFTEAFF.

This sequence joins TRBV28 and TRBJ1-5; tentative D call: TRBD1 (5 bases). Deletions cut 6 bases from V and 0 bases from J, with 15 bases between. Germline V gives CDR1 MDHEN, CDR2 SYDVKM. The CDR3 totals 16 residues. The CDR3 bases are TGTGCCAGCAGCTTCTCCGGGACTCCTAGCAATCAGCCCCAGCATTTT. Its translation: CASSFSGTPSNQPQHF.

The CDR3 region is CASADLGLAGLAGELFF. CDR3 sequence (DNA): TGTGCCAGCGCCGACCTGGGACTAGCGGGCCTCGCCGGGGAGCTGTTTTTT. The V and J genes are TRBV2 and TRBJ2-2, with 12 nucleotides matching TRBD2. Germline-derived CDR1 and CDR2 are SNHLY and FYNNEI. CDR3 length: 17 amino acids. V dropped 8 bases and J dropped 6; count of bases not matched to a gene: 13.